The entry that follows covers one T cell receptor beta chain sequence. As yet, its antigen is unknown. TCRdb keeps only in-frame clones here, not all; method: immunoSEQ multiplex PCR. The sample consists of about 120,000 clones, 70% to 90% of them appearing once. The data were obtained in a study of T cell responses to AZD1222 COVID-19 vaccine. About the study: Researchers grouped second doses given at about 4 or about 12 weeks into one pool.

The study, taken as a whole, reports: Spike-specific TCR breadth and depth were elevated following two AZD1222 doses.

CDR1 and CDR2 (germline): SGHDN, FVKESK. CDR3 length equals 13 residues. Between the trimmed V and J ends, which lost 4 bases and 6 bases, there was a span of 13 bases. The sample here was peripheral blood, taken on day 0 of AZD1222 vaccination. This chain connects TRBV14 to TRBJ2-7; D may correspond to TRBD1 or TRBD2 (6 bases each). This receptor was obtained from an adult in good health. The CDR3 DNA reads TGTGCCAGCAGCCCCGGAGGGGGGTTCGAGCAGTACTTC. Encoded protein: CASSPGGGFEQYF. Full variable domain (missing parts from reference TRBV14 and TRBJ2-7): EAGVTQFPSHSVIEKGQTVTLRCDPISGHDNLYWYRRVMGKEIKFLLHFVKESKQDESGMPNNRFLAERTGGTYSTLKVQPAELEDSGVYFCASSPGGGFEQYFGPGTRLTVT.